This TCR beta chain appears in the sequencing data of a study of shared clonotypes between healthy human individuals. On this clone itself: Its antigen is still unknown.

Whole-study results and caveats: Clonotypes not shared had lower generation probabilities than those common to all four donors. Researchers found naive subsets generally carried larger estimated richness than memory subsets.

Profiling relied on immunoSEQ multiplex PCR, and the TCRdb table lists in-frame clones only, not all of them. The table lists some 2,500,000 clones, roughly 92% of them singletons. In germline, CDR1 is SGHNT, CDR2 YYREEE (reference sequence). CDR3 length: 17 residues. V lost 3 bases and J 0 bases, leaving 16 bases between the germline ends. Adult Caucasians living in Nashville, Tennessee made up all of the donors. The chain couples TRBV5-4 to TRBJ1-3; D gene ambiguous. The receptor comes from a man in his late teens or twenties in good health. Some clones in this sample may be carry-over from other donors' samples. Sequencing used naive CD4+ T cells from PBMCs. Subset reported: CD45RA+ positively selected. In DNA form, the CDR3 reads TGTGCCAGCAGCTCCGTTAGAGGCGGAAGCTCTGGAAACACCATATATTTT. Translation: CASSSVRGGSSGNTIYF.